The subject of this entry is one TCR beta chain. Its antigen is still unknown. Base qualities are not at hand, and no much larger clone is one base apart. CD8 naive samples were CD45RO-negative cells positively selected for CCR7, giving a CD45RA+CCR7+ population that excluded TemRA cells. The donors were healthy, HIV-negative adults with no recently reported acute infections or vaccinations. All donors were Caucasian adults living in Nashville, Tennessee, USA. After blood collection by leukapheresis, PBMCs were isolated using Ficoll-Histopaque density gradient centrifugation and then cryopreserved in the vapor phase of liquid nitrogen. Analytical flow cytometry was used to check the purity and quantity of every magnetically sorted T cell population. Genomic DNA was isolated from each sorted fraction and quantified by UV absorbance on a Nanodrop 2000c. This specimen belongs to a study of shared clonotypes between healthy human individuals (dated by TCRdb to between 2020 and 2021). Regarding the complete study: Three men and a couple of women, aged 18 to 49 years, made up the cohort. Blood TCR repertoires of five healthy adults were deeply sequenced to estimate repertoire size and the extent of clonotype sharing between individuals. Each donor's leukapheresis produced roughly between about 0.9 and 9.5 billion PBMCs. Different laboratories and diverse techniques were used to prepare libraries and sequence TCR repertoires, to increase sequencing depth and limit assay-specific biases. For each donor, three plates each were used for CD4 naive and CD4 memory, two plates were used for CD8 naive, and one plate was used for CD8 memory. Broader findings and caveats from the paper: Because the study included only a small number of donors, the genetic and exposure-history diversity represented was limited. Naive subsets generally had larger estimated clonotype richness than memory subsets did. When several donors were compared, the shared fraction of clonotypes was about 5% for naive CD4, about 4% for naive CD8, 2.3% for memory CD4, and 0.4% for memory CD8. Compared with non-shared clonotypes, clonotypes shared by all four sorted-subset donors had higher generation probabilities. Pairwise subsampling led to the expectation that sequencing depth would affect the degree of clonotype sharing among donors. Sampling was limited to blood, and TCR repertoires in tissue likely differ from TCR repertoires in blood. Even with the large sequencing depth, rarefaction of the sorted-subset datasets indicated that sequencing was incomplete.

Using the deep immunoSEQ assay, multiplex PCR amplified TCR CDR3 regions from genomic DNA. For each cell subset, the extracted genomic DNA was distributed evenly across all wells of several immunoSEQ 96-well plates, and each plate served as one replicate. For sorted subsets, approximately 210 ng genomic DNA, equal to about 30,000 T cell genomes, was loaded into each replicate PCR. Purified libraries were quantified with a Qubit 3.0 fluorometer, sized on a Bioanalyzer 2100, and re-quantified with the KAPA Library Quantification kit. Each immunoSEQ 96-well plate was sequenced on its own single-read 150-cycle Illumina NextSeq 550 flow cell. The original pipeline was this. Because the immunoSEQ output included only junctional sequences and no quality scores, the filtering could not be the same as the filtering used for full-length reads. To assign V/J genes and CDR3, sequences were annotated against IMGT germline references using PyIR, a Python wrapper for IgBLAST v1.9. Reads were filtered out if the reads had weak V/J assignments (E-value above 1e-6), no CDR3, stop codons, out-of-frame junctions, or ambiguous translated residues. V3J clonotypes were defined by identical inferred V gene, J gene, and CDR3 amino acid sequence. Percentage overlap between repertoires was calculated by dividing the number of shared unique clonotypes by the size of the smaller repertoire. Repertoire richness was assessed with RTK rarefaction, the Chao1 estimator, and Recon v2.1 estimates of unobserved clonotypes. Generation probabilities were computed with OLGA for all TCRbeta clonotypes obtained by the gDNA method from a handful of donors. TCRdb limited this immuneACCESS table to in-frame rearrangements with V and J called. A share of clones is missing; checked studies link under half to unresolved V genes, and the rest is unexplained. D and trimming come from the DNA, and the V and J calls and clone size come from that table. The sample contains some 580,000 clones, 95% to 98% of them found a single time. Together, the top ten hold more than 0.3% of the sample.

CDR3 length: 13 amino acids, cysteine to phenylalanine. The sequence is cut down to CDR3 DNA, 39 bases in frame from base 1. For CDR1 and CDR2, the germline V gene lists MNHEY and SVGAGI. V and J lose 4 bases and 7 bases, and a span of 13 bases separates them. The V and J segments used are TRBV6-5 and TRBJ1-1, and TRBD1 may be the D gene, going by 6 matching bases. The TCR was taken from a man aged 30 to 39 in good health. The sample consisted of naive CD8+ T cells sorted from blood. In light of the paper, this sample's cell subset or site label describes: CD45RA+CCR7+. The nucleotide sequence is TGTGCCAGCAGTTTAACAGGGTCAGGTGAAGCTTTCTTT. This encodes CASSLTGSGEAFF.